The TCR beta chain under discussion was sequenced for a study of blood T cell repertoires in COVID-19. Study in general: Acute-phase and convalescent COVID-19 samples originated in the United States, Italy and Spain. PBMCs, B-cell-depleted T cells, or T cells were the source of the cDNA or gDNA that made up the material.

In the original analysis: Estimates of nucleated cell counts were drawn from the amplification of reference gene primers. The protocol was immunoSEQ multiplex PCR, while the TCRdb copy is restricted to in-frame clones and leaves out a portion. That table supplies the V and J calls and clone size; D and trimming were determined from the DNA. The sample records about 110,000 clones, less than 85% being singletons. The CDR3 runs 13 residues. V lost 3 bases to trimming and J lost 7 bases, with 11 bases between them. Germline V gene sequence: CDR1 SGHNT, CDR2 YYREEE (reference sequence). V and J are TRBV5-4 and TRBJ2-4; maybe TRBD1 (6 bases). The sequenced sample consisted of peripheral blood. This receptor was taken from a woman aged 40 to 50 with acute or convalescent COVID-19. The CDR3 spells CASSSGQGNIQYF. CDR3 coding DNA: TGTGCCAGCAGCTCCGGCCAGGGGAACATTCAGTACTTC.